This T cell receptor (beta chain) originates from a study of beta chain features in type 1 diabetes. The authors reverse transcribed all of the isolated RNA, so sequencing captured expressed TCRB transcripts. Generated by immunoSEQ multiplex PCR, the TCRdb table keeps only in-frame clones and is missing some. The sample lists approximately 140,000 clones; 40% to 55% were seen once. This clone has a single count. What it recognizes is unknown. Sorting of CD4+ naive, central memory, regulatory and stem cell-like memory cells was performed via CD45RO/CCR7/CD25/CD127/CD95/CD27. Every sorted population was more than 98% pure. Study-wide results and caveats: Among patients with Type 1 diabetes, TCRB CDR3s were moderately but significantly shorter in every one of the four CD4+ subsets.

This TCR was recovered from a man younger than 30 in good health. Sequencing input: Tregs from blood.

CDR3 sequence: CASGRGGATGGTEAFF. The CDR3 DNA is TGTGCCAGCGGAAGGGGGGGCGCAACGGGAGGCACTGAAGCTTTCTTT. The chain couples TRBV4-2 to TRBJ1-1; maybe TRBD1 (6 bases). With 8 bases removed from V and 4 bases from J, the gap between germline ends came to 23 bases. CDR1 and CDR2 from the germline V gene are LGHNA and YNFKEQ. This CDR3 is 16 amino acids long.